These 4 T cell receptor beta chains were all obtained from the same sample, sequenced in a study of cytomegalovirus exposure and HLA in healthy donors. The PCR made use of 60 Vbeta and 13 Jbeta primers. The assay was immunoSEQ multiplex PCR, and TCRdb's table has in-frame clones only and misses some. The sample includes approximately 200,000 clones, 84% of them seen just once. The specimen sequenced was PBMCs. All receptors derive from a boy between 10 and 17 years old in good health and CMV-seronegative.

The chain combines TRBV9 with TRBJ1-5; 7 positions agree with TRBD1. Germline V lookup: CDR1 SGDLS, CDR2 YYNGEE. V lost 3 bases to trimming and J lost 3 bases; unmatched junction nucleotides: 6. This CDR3 is 15 amino acids long. CDR3 nucleotide sequence: TGTGCCAGCAGCGCGCAGGGACAGATCAATCAGCCCCAGCATTTT. Translation: CASSAQGQINQPQHF. The variable domain in full, with the rest retrieved from reference TRBV9 and TRBJ1-5, is DSGVTQTPKHLITATGQRVTLRCSPRSGDLSVYWYQQSLDQGLQFLIQYYNGEERAKGNILERFSAQQFPDLHSELNLSSLELGDSALYFCASSAQGQINQPQHFGDGTRLSIL.

This chain connects TRBV6-5 to TRBJ2-5; no definite D call. Trimming shortened V by 6 bases and J by 1 base, and 12 bases separated the two germline ends. There are 14 residues in the CDR3. Germline V lookup: CDR1 MNHEY, CDR2 SVGAGI. CDR3 residues: CASSPLVAQETQYF. CDR3 nucleotides: TGTGCCAGCAGCCCCCTAGTAGCCCAAGAGACCCAGTACTTC.

The chain couples TRBV18 to TRBJ1-2; 8 bases fit TRBD1. The CDR3 totals 14 residues. Germline CDR1 is KGHSH and CDR2 is LQKENI. V trimming: 5 bases; J trimming: 2 bases; junction bases outside the gene matches: 4. CDR3 amino acids: CASSVDRVNYGYTF. The CDR3 DNA follows: TGTGCCAGCTCAGTGGACAGGGTAAACTATGGCTACACCTTC.

J is TRBJ1-2 and V is TRBV16; weak D call: TRBD1 (5 bases). The CDR3 covers 12 residues. CDR1 is KGHSY, CDR2 FQNENV, per germline. V shed 5 bases and J shed 8 bases, with 12 bases lying between them. CDR3 sequence: CASSYGGGGYTF. The CDR3 region has the DNA TGTGCCAGCAGCTACGGCGGGGGAGGCTACACCTTC.